This record concerns one TCR beta chain sequence. Study members were between about 18 and 95 years old and lived in fewer than 30 US regions. Which cohort a participant joined came from the clinical history participants gave. This entry comes from a study of blood T cell repertoires in COVID-19. Study at large: T cells, B-cell-depleted T cells, or PBMCs provided the cDNA or gDNA that served as material.

V trimming: 5 bases; J trimming: 3 bases; junction bases outside the gene matches: 13. The CDR3 runs 18 residues. Germline V lookup: CDR1 LGHNA, CDR2 YSLEER. The method was immunoSEQ multiplex PCR; TCRdb's version includes in-frame clones alone and lacks a portion of them. Of 150,000 or so clones listed, 65% to 85% were seen once; the top ten hold roughly 5.5%. This sequence was found in a woman aged 45-65 years who had been exposed to COVID-19. Sample: PBMCs or T cells enriched from blood (not recorded which). This chain links TRBV4-3 with TRBJ2-2; 9 positions agree with TRBD1. The CDR3 DNA is TGCGCCAGCAGCGCACGCCTTACAGGGGGCTGGGACACCGGGGAGCTGTTTTTT. Protein product: CASSARLTGGWDTGELFF.